The rows below give T cell receptor beta chains drawn from one sample of a study of shared clonotypes between healthy human individuals. Clones were read by immunoSEQ multiplex PCR, and TCRdb kept only the in-frame ones, dropping some. The sample contains some 630,000 clones, 95% to 96% of which appear only once. Sequences were obtained from naive CD8+ T cells sorted from blood. Receptors were obtained from a young woman in good health. The CDR3 runs from the conserved cysteine through the conserved F or W. The D gene is left open where the match is weak. Size tells how often a clone was seen (once, few, many) or the class of an expanded clone, and some rows leave it out.

D | length | J | V | size | CDR3 | DNA
. | 13 | TRBJ2-3 | TRBV4-1 | . | CASSQDLEDTQYF | TGCGCCAGCAGCCAAGATTTGGAAGATACGCAGTATTTT
. | 12 | TRBJ2-7 | TRBV6-1 | once | CASSTKLHEQYF | TGTGCCAGCAGTACCAAGTTGCACGAGCAGTACTTC
TRBD2 | 15 | TRBJ2-7 | TRBV19 | . | CASSIGGTSGYEQYF | TGTGCCAGTAGTATAGGAGGGACTAGCGGATACGAGCAGTACTTC
. | 11 | TRBJ1-2 | TRBV5-4 | . | CASSLGSSPAW | TGTGCCAGCAGCTTAGGTTCTTCTCCCGCTTGG
TRBD1 | 14 | TRBJ2-3 | TRBV7-8 | . | CASLGTVSTDTQYF | TGTGCCAGCTTAGGGACAGTGAGCACAGATACGCAGTATTTT
. | 14 | TRBJ1-1 | TRBV27 | . | CASKFGGTTTEAFF | TGTGCCAGCAAATTCGGGGGCACGACCACTGAAGCTTTCTTT
. | 14 | TRBJ2-7 | TRBV28 | . | CASSPHTAAYEQYF | TGTGCCAGCAGCCCCCACACGGCTGCCTACGAGCAGTACTTC
TRBD1 | 14 | TRBJ1-5 | TRBV27 | . | CASNNRGGNQPQHF | TGTGCCAGCAATAACAGGGGAGGGAATCAGCCCCAGCATTTT
. | 18 | TRBJ2-4 | TRBV7-9 | . | CASSLAPGLGVAKNIQYF | TGTGCCAGCAGCTTAGCACCAGGCCTGGGGGTCGCCAAAAACATTCAGTACTTC
. | 13 | TRBJ2-1 | TRBV19 | . | CASHGRRYNEQFF | TGTGCCAGTCACGGCAGGAGGTACAATGAGCAGTTCTTC
. | 14 | TRBJ1-1 | TRBV4-1 | few | CASSQQGTNTEAFF | TGCGCCAGCAGCCAACAAGGAACGAACACTGAAGCTTTCTTT
. | 13 | TRBJ2-7 | TRBV6-5 | few | CASSTPGSYEQYF | TGTGCCAGCAGTACCCCTGGGTCCTACGAGCAGTACTTC
TRBD1 | 15 | TRBJ2-7 | TRBV9 | . | CASSLAGTDPYEQYF | TGTGCCAGCAGCCTGGCCGGGACAGACCCCTACGAGCAGTACTTC
. | 20 | TRBJ2-3 | TRBV27 | . | CASSPNSRAWARQITDTQYF | TGTGCCAGCAGCCCAAATTCCCGGGCTTGGGCTAGACAGATAACAGATACGCAGTATTTT
TRBD2 | 15 | TRBJ2-3 | TRBV27 | once | CASSLSGMSTDTQYF | TGTGCCAGCAGTCTCAGCGGGATGAGCACAGATACGCAGTATTTT
TRBD1 | 16 | TRBJ2-7 | TRBV7-9 | once | CASSPTRDRGRDEQYF | TGTGCCAGCAGCCCTACCAGGGACAGGGGTCGAGACGAGCAGTACTTC
. | 14 | TRBJ2-5 | TRBV28 | . | CASSLSGARETQYF | TGTGCCAGCAGTTTATCGGGGGCGCGGGAGACCCAGTACTTC
TRBD2 | 15 | TRBJ2-1 | TRBV11-2 | . | CASSLTSGVYNEQFF | TGTGCCAGCAGCTTGACTAGCGGGGTTTACAATGAGCAGTTCTTC
TRBD2 | 15 | TRBJ2-7 | TRBV4-1 | . | CASSAPGTSVYEQYF | TGCGCCAGCAGCGCCCCCGGGACTAGCGTTTACGAGCAGTACTTC
. | 14 | TRBJ2-7 | TRBV7-9 | . | CASSLGTEVGEQYF | TGTGCCAGCAGCCTCGGGACCGAGGTTGGGGAGCAGTACTTC